This T cell receptor beta chain derives from a study of CD8 T cells in ankylosing spondylitis. Study results and limitations: Made up of under 10 highly homologous variants, a TCR beta motif appeared characteristic of ankylosing spondylitis blood. Disease-linked clones were found to be CD8+ and relatively rare in peripheral blood.

The sample holds many counts of this clonotype. Its antigen is not known. MiXCR, run by TCRdb on the 5' RACE reads, gives a single entry per CDR3 protein. The sample records about 240,000 distinct CDR3 sequences, less than 10% being singletons. The sequence derives from a male donor with ankylosing spondylitis or in good health (not recorded which). The sample comprised blood, either unsorted or a sorted T cell fraction (not recorded which).

The CDR3 DNA follows: TGTGCCAGCAGCGTAGAGCGACAGGCGGTTGAAGCTTTCTTT. It encodes CASSVERQAVEAFF. The chain couples TRBV9 to TRBJ1-1, with TRBD1 as a possible D gene (6 bases). The CDR3 has 14 amino acids. Germline V gene lookup returns CDR1 SGDLS and CDR2 YYNGEE. V was pared by 0 bases and J by 7 bases, with 13 bases between. The full variable domain, with the rest looked up from reference TRBV9 and TRBJ1-1, is DSGVTQTPKHLITATGQRVTLRCSPRSGDLSVYWYQQSLDQGLQFLIQYYNGEERAKGNILERFSAQQFPDLHSELNLSSLELGDSALYFCASSVERQAVEAFFGQGTRLTVV.